This is a list of T cell receptor delta chains from one sample in a study of Vδ1+ human thymocytes. TCRdb processed the multiplex PCR reads again with the CATT caller. The table lists roughly 76,000 delta-chain clones, about 30% of them singletons. Sequenced: Vdelta1+ gamma-delta thymocytes from the thymus. The source of these receptors is a boy in the first two years of life who had congenital heart surgery. CDR3s include the opening cysteine and the closing phenylalanine or tryptophan. The D gene is left open where the match is weak. Where a row states a size, it is once, few, many or the class of an expanded clone; other rows omit it.

j_call: TRDJ1; d_call: -; v_call: TRDV1; clone_size: -; cdr3_aa: CALGELVNPLITLHTQPYTDKLIF; cdr3_nt: TGTGCTCTTGGGGAACTCGTAAATCCCTTAATTACGTTACACACCCAGCCGTACACCGATAAACTCATCTTT
j_call: TRDJ1; d_call: -; v_call: TRDV1; clone_size: -; cdr3_aa: CALGELGPDTDKLIF; cdr3_nt: TGTGCTCTTGGGGAACTGGGCCCTGACACCGATAAACTCATCTTT
j_call: TRDJ1; d_call: -; v_call: TRDV1; clone_size: -; cdr3_aa: CALGELPRRFLIF; cdr3_nt: TGTGCTCTTGGGGAGCTACCCCGACGGTTTCTCATCTTT
j_call: TRDJ1; d_call: -; v_call: TRDV1; clone_size: -; cdr3_aa: CALGEGAPFRLVDTDKLIF; cdr3_nt: TGTGCTCTTGGGGAAGGTGCTCCCTTCCGTCTGGTTGACACCGATAAACTCATCTTT
j_call: TRDJ1; d_call: -; v_call: TRDV1; clone_size: -; cdr3_aa: CALGDEYTDKLIF; cdr3_nt: TGTGCTCTTGGGGATGAGTACACCGATAAACTCATCTTT
j_call: TRDJ1; d_call: TRDD2; v_call: TRDV1; clone_size: -; cdr3_aa: CALGELLLPTAYCPYTDKLIF; cdr3_nt: TGTGCTCTTGGGGAACTGCTCCTTCCTACAGCTTACTGCCCGTACACCGATAAACTCATCTTT
j_call: TRDJ1; d_call: -; v_call: TRDV1; clone_size: few; cdr3_aa: CALGEILEAADKLIF; cdr3_nt: TGTGCTCTTGGGGAGATCCTGGAGGCCGCCGATAAACTCATCTTT
j_call: TRDJ1; d_call: -; v_call: TRDV1; clone_size: few; cdr3_aa: CALGVKRIDPYTDKLIF; cdr3_nt: TGTGCTCTTGGGGTCAAGCGTATAGACCCTTACACCGATAAACTCATCTTT
j_call: TRDJ1; d_call: TRDD3; v_call: TRDV1; clone_size: few; cdr3_aa: CALGEGFMEGDTGYKYTDKLIF; cdr3_nt: TGTGCTCTTGGGGAAGGGTTTATGGAGGGGGATACCGGATACAAATACACCGATAAACTCATCTTT
j_call: TRDJ1; d_call: -; v_call: TRDV1; clone_size: few; cdr3_aa: CALGELGPLPTRQGWGIQTKLIF; cdr3_nt: TGTGCTCTTGGGGAACTAGGGCCCCTTCCTACTCGCCAAGGCTGGGGGATTCAGACGAAACTCATCTTT
j_call: TRDJ1; d_call: -; v_call: TRDV1; clone_size: -; cdr3_aa: CALGVLSQGTDKLIF; cdr3_nt: TGTGCTCTTGGGGTTCTTTCCCAAGGAACCGATAAACTCATCTTT
j_call: TRDJ1; d_call: TRDD3; v_call: TRDV1; clone_size: few; cdr3_aa: CALGEITRNWGIPTGKLIF; cdr3_nt: TGTGCTCTTGGGGAAATTACTAGGAACTGGGGGATCCCGACAGGTAAACTCATCTTT
j_call: TRDJ1; d_call: TRDD2; v_call: TRDV1; clone_size: few; cdr3_aa: CALGGVPSYAFELYWDTDKLIF; cdr3_nt: TGTGCTCTTGGGGGCGTCCCTTCCTACGCTTTTGAACTGTACTGGGACACCGATAAACTCATCTTT
j_call: TRDJ1; d_call: -; v_call: TRDV1; clone_size: -; cdr3_aa: CALGEFLRPLSYSDWGPLDKLIF; cdr3_nt: TGTGCTCTTGGGGAATTCCTCCGGCCCCTTTCCTACTCCGACTGGGGGCCCCTGGATAAACTCATCTTT
j_call: TRDJ1; d_call: TRDD3; v_call: TRDV1; clone_size: -; cdr3_aa: CALGELAPIWGIPKLIF; cdr3_nt: TGTGCTCTTGGGGAACTCGCCCCTATCTGGGGGATACCCAAACTCATCTTT
j_call: TRDJ1; d_call: -; v_call: TRDV1; clone_size: -; cdr3_aa: CALGDHTIPYTDKLIF; cdr3_nt: TGTGCTCTTGGGGACCATACTATCCCGTACACCGATAAACTCATCTTT
j_call: TRDJ1; d_call: TRDD3; v_call: TRDV1; clone_size: -; cdr3_aa: CALIILPTGGSPVVTDKLIF; cdr3_nt: TGTGCTCTTATAATCCTTCCAACTGGGGGATCGCCCGTGGTCACCGATAAACTCATCTTT
j_call: TRDJ1; d_call: TRDD3; v_call: TRDV1; clone_size: -; cdr3_aa: CARGELKVLHWGIPVYTDKLIF; cdr3_nt: TGTGCTCGTGGGGAGCTTAAGGTCCTACACTGGGGGATCCCCGTGTACACCGATAAACTCATCTTT
j_call: TRDJ1; d_call: -; v_call: TRDV1; clone_size: few; cdr3_aa: CALGDPPTLGKHTDKLIF; cdr3_nt: TGTGCTCTTGGGGATCCTCCTACGCTGGGGAAACACACCGATAAACTCATCTTT
j_call: TRDJ1; d_call: TRDD3; v_call: TRDV1; clone_size: -; cdr3_aa: CALGEGDSFPTLLGDANYGLIF; cdr3_nt: TGTGCTCTTGGGGAGGGGGACTCTTTTCCTACCTTACTGGGGGACGCGAATTATGGACTCATCTTT
j_call: TRDJ1; d_call: TRDD3; v_call: TRDV1; clone_size: few; cdr3_aa: CALGELCWGIPLYTDKLIF; cdr3_nt: TGTGCTCTTGGGGAACTGTGTTGGGGGATACCATTGTACACCGATAAACTCATCTTT
j_call: TRDJ1; d_call: TRDD3; v_call: TRDV1; clone_size: -; cdr3_aa: CALGENSVILGPDDKLIF; cdr3_nt: TGTGCTCTTGGGGAAAACAGTGTCATACTGGGGCCCGACGATAAACTCATCTTT
j_call: TRDJ1; d_call: -; v_call: TRDV1; clone_size: few; cdr3_aa: CALGEHLRFGHNTDKLIF; cdr3_nt: TGTGCTCTTGGGGAACACCTACGTTTTGGTCACAACACCGATAAACTCATCTTT
j_call: TRDJ1; d_call: TRDD3; v_call: TRDV1; clone_size: -; cdr3_aa: CALGASLHRANWGIYTDKLIF; cdr3_nt: TGTGCTCTTGGGGCATCCCTTCATAGGGCCAACTGGGGGATTTACACCGATAAACTCATCTTT
j_call: TRDJ1; d_call: TRDD3; v_call: TRDV1; clone_size: -; cdr3_aa: CALGEPAEFGLGDMTTDKLIF; cdr3_nt: TGTGCTCTTGGGGAACCCGCCGAGTTTGGGCTGGGGGATATGACGACCGATAAACTCATCTTT
j_call: TRDJ1; d_call: TRDD3; v_call: TRDV1; clone_size: -; cdr3_aa: CALGELGPSYWGISDKLIF; cdr3_nt: TGTGCTCTTGGGGAACTCGGACCTTCGTACTGGGGGATCTCCGATAAACTCATCTTT
j_call: TRDJ1; d_call: -; v_call: TRDV2; clone_size: few; cdr3_aa: CACDPRPPYFPGDTDKLIF; cdr3_nt: TGTGCCTGCGACCCCCGGCCTCCCTATTTTCCTGGGGACACCGATAAACTCATCTTT
j_call: TRDJ1; d_call: TRDD3; v_call: TRDV1; clone_size: -; cdr3_aa: CALGEFVWGTNTDKLIF; cdr3_nt: TGTGCTCTTGGGGAATTCGTATGGGGGACCAACACCGATAAACTCATCTTT
j_call: TRDJ1; d_call: TRDD3; v_call: TRDV1; clone_size: -; cdr3_aa: CALGVWTGVLYTDKLIF; cdr3_nt: TGTGCTCTTGGGGTCTGGACTGGGGTTTTGTACACCGATAAACTCATCTTT
j_call: TRDJ1; d_call: TRDD3; v_call: TRDV1; clone_size: few; cdr3_aa: CALGELCPLLRLGDRKADKLIF; cdr3_nt: TGTGCTCTTGGGGAACTATGCCCACTACTACGGCTGGGGGATAGAAAAGCCGATAAACTCATCTTT
j_call: TRDJ1; d_call: TRDD3; v_call: TRDV1; clone_size: few; cdr3_aa: CALGLPHSTGGYADTDKLIF; cdr3_nt: TGTGCTCTTGGCCTTCCTCACAGTACTGGGGGATACGCGGACACCGATAAACTCATCTTT
j_call: TRDJ1; d_call: TRDD3; v_call: TRDV1; clone_size: few; cdr3_aa: CALGVGGYPYTDKLIF; cdr3_nt: TGTGCTCTTGGAGTTGGGGGATACCCTTACACCGATAAACTCATCTTT
j_call: TRDJ1; d_call: TRDD3; v_call: TRDV2; clone_size: few; cdr3_aa: CACDTGIFEAGDSSPRVTDKLIF; cdr3_nt: TGTGCCTGTGACACCGGGATATTCGAGGCGGGGGATTCCTCTCCCAGGGTCACCGATAAACTCATCTTT
j_call: TRDJ1; d_call: TRDD3; v_call: TRDV1; clone_size: few; cdr3_aa: CALGEVPTSWGILDKLIF; cdr3_nt: TGTGCTCTTGGGGAGGTTCCTACAAGCTGGGGGATACTCGATAAACTCATCTTT
j_call: TRDJ1; d_call: TRDD3; v_call: TRDV1; clone_size: -; cdr3_aa: CALGEIGRGKGGIPPHHMYTDKLIF; cdr3_nt: TGTGCTCTTGGGGAAATAGGCCGAGGGAAAGGGGGGATACCGCCCCACCACATGTACACCGATAAACTCATCTTT
j_call: TRDJ1; d_call: TRDD3; v_call: TRDV2; clone_size: once; cdr3_aa: CACDNEYWGIDTDKLIF; cdr3_nt: TGTGCCTGTGACAATGAGTACTGGGGGATTGACACCGATAAACTCATCTTT
j_call: TRDJ1; d_call: -; v_call: TRDV1; clone_size: few; cdr3_aa: CALGVSFASPPRPYKLIF; cdr3_nt: TGTGCTCTTGGGGTTTCTTTCGCAAGTCCTCCCCGGCCCTATAAACTCATCTTT
j_call: TRDJ1; d_call: TRDD3; v_call: TRDV2; clone_size: -; cdr3_aa: CATAGGYVDKLIF; cdr3_nt: TGTGCTACGGCTGGGGGATACGTCGATAAACTCATCTTT
j_call: TRDJ1; d_call: -; v_call: TRDV1; clone_size: -; cdr3_aa: CALGELPAPGLGTFDKLIF; cdr3_nt: TGTGCTCTTGGGGAACTGCCTGCTCCGGGACTGGGTACTTTCGATAAACTCATCTTT
j_call: TRDJ1; d_call: TRDD3; v_call: TRDV1; clone_size: -; cdr3_aa: CALGETVPLVTILGDTRRELIF; cdr3_nt: TGTGCTCTTGGGGAAACGGTACCACTCGTAACTATACTGGGGGATACCAGGCGCGAACTCATCTTT
j_call: TRDJ1; d_call: -; v_call: TRDV1; clone_size: -; cdr3_aa: CALGELVPPTTDKLIF; cdr3_nt: TGTGCTCTTGGGGAACTAGTACCACCTACTACCGATAAACTCATCTTT
j_call: TRDJ1; d_call: TRDD3; v_call: TRDV1; clone_size: -; cdr3_aa: CALGDLHRHWGPYTDKLIF; cdr3_nt: TGTGCTCTTGGGGACCTACACCGCCACTGGGGGCCGTACACCGATAAACTCATCTTT
j_call: TRDJ1; d_call: TRDD3; v_call: TRDV1; clone_size: few; cdr3_aa: CALGATYPSSLLGDSADKLIF; cdr3_nt: TGTGCTCTTGGGGCCACATATCCTTCCTCTCTCCTGGGGGATAGCGCCGATAAACTCATCTTT
j_call: TRDJ1; d_call: -; v_call: TRDV1; clone_size: -; cdr3_aa: CALGPLYSSYAYWGTKLIF; cdr3_nt: TGTGCTCTTGGTCCCTTGTACTCTTCCTACGCTTACTGGGGGACAAAACTCATCTTT
j_call: TRDJ1; d_call: TRDD3; v_call: TRDV1; clone_size: -; cdr3_aa: CALGELIIGPGLGDTDKLIF; cdr3_nt: TGTGCTCTTGGGGAACTAATCATCGGGCCGGGACTGGGGGATACCGATAAACTCATCTTT
j_call: TRDJ1; d_call: TRDD3; v_call: TRDV1; clone_size: -; cdr3_aa: CALGELTTQGGYTDKLIF; cdr3_nt: TGTGCTCTTGGGGAACTTACTACTCAGGGGGGATACACCGATAAACTCATCTTT
j_call: TRDJ1; d_call: TRDD3; v_call: TRDV1; clone_size: -; cdr3_aa: CALGEPRASRPAGTGGYYTDKLIF; cdr3_nt: TGTGCTCTTGGGGAACCCAGAGCTTCCCGTCCAGCAGGTACTGGGGGATACTACACCGATAAACTCATCTTT
j_call: TRDJ1; d_call: TRDD3; v_call: TRDV1; clone_size: -; cdr3_aa: CALGELGSSYWGFSQLTDKLIF; cdr3_nt: TGTGCTCTTGGGGAACTGGGAAGCTCGTACTGGGGGTTCTCCCAACTCACCGATAAACTCATCTTT